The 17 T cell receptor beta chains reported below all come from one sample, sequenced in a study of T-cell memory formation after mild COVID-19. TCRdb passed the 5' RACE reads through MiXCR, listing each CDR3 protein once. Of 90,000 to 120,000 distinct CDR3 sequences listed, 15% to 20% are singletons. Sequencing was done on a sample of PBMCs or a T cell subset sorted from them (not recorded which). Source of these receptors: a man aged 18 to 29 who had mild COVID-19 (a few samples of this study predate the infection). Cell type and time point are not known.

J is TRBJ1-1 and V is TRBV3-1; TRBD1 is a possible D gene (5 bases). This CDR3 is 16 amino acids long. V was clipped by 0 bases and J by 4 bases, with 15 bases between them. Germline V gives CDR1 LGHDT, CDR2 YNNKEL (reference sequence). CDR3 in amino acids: CASSQDLGVVGTEAFF. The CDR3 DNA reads TGTGCCAGCAGCCAAGATTTGGGGGTGGTTGGCACTGAAGCTTTCTTT.

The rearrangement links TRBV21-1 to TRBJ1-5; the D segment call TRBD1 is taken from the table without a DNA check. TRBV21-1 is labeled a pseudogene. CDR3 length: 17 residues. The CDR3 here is CASSNRAARAGDQPQHF. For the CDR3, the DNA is TGTGCCAGCAGCAACAGAGCTGCCCGGGCCGGGGATCAGCCCCAGCATTTT.

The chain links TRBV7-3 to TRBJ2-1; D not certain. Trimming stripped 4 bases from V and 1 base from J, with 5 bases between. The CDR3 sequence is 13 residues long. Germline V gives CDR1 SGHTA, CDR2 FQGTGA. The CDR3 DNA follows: TGTGCCAGCAGCTCCCAGTCCTACAATGAGCAGTTCTTC. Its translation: CASSSQSYNEQFF.

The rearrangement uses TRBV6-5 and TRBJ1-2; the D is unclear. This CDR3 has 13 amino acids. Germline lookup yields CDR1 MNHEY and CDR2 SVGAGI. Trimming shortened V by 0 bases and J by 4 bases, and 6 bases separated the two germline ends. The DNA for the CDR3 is TGTGCCAGCAGTTACTCAGGCCGCTATGGCTACACCTTC. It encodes CASSYSGRYGYTF.

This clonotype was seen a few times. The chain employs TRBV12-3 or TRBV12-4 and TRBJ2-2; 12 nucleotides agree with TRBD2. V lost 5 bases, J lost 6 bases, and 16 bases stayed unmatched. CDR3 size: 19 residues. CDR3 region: CASSPPSGLAGTFPGELFF. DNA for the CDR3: TGTGCCAGCAGTCCGCCCTCCGGACTAGCGGGGACTTTCCCCGGGGAGCTGTTTTTT.

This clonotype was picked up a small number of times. The CDR3 spells CASSRRGPETQYF. The CDR3 DNA follows: TGCGCCAGCAGCCGGAGGGGGCCCGAGACCCAGTACTTC. V gene TRBV5-1 combines with J gene TRBJ2-5, with D perhaps matching TRBD1 (7 bases). The V end was cut by 4 bases, the J end by 5 bases, with 12 bases between. Germline-derived CDR1 and CDR2 are SGHRS and YFSETQ. The CDR3 extends over 13 amino acids.

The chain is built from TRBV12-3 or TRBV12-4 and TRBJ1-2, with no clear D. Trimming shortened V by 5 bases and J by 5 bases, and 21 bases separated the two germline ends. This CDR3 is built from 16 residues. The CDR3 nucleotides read TGTGCCAGCAGTCCCGCGCGGGCACCTCTGGGGTATGGCTACACCTTC. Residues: CASSPARAPLGYGYTF.

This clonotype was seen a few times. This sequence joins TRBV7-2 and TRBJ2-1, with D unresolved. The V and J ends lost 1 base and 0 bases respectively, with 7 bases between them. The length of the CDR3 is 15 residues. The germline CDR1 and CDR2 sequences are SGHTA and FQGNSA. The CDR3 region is CASSLEVFSYNEQFF. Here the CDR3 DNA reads TGTGCCAGCAGCTTAGAGGTTTTCTCCTACAATGAGCAGTTCTTC.

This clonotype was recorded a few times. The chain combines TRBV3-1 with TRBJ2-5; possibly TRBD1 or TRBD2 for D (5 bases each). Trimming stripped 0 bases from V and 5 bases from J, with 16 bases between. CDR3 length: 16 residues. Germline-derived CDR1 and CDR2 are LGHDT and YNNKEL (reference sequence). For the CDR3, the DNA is TGTGCCAGCAGCCAAGAGAATAGAGGCTGGGGGGAGACCCAGTACTTC. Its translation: CASSQENRGWGETQYF.

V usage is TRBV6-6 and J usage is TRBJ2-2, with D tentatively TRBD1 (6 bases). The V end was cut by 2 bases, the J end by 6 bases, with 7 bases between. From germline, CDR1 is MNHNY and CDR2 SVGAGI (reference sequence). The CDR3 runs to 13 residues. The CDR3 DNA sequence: TGTGCCAGCAGTTACCGACAGGCCGGGGAGCTGTTTTTT. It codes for CASSYRQAGELFF.

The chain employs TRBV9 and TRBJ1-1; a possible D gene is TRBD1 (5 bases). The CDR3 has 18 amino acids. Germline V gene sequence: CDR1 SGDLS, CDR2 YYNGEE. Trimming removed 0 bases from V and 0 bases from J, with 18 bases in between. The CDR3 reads CASSVGQGVGHLNTEAFF. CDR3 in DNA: TGTGCCAGCAGCGTAGGCCAAGGGGTCGGACATTTGAACACTGAAGCTTTCTTT. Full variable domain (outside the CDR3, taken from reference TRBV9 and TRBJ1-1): DSGVTQTPKHLITATGQRVTLRCSPRSGDLSVYWYQQSLDQGLQFLIQYYNGEERAKGNILERFSAQQFPDLHSELNLSSLELGDSALYFCASSVGQGVGHLNTEAFFGQGTRLTVV.

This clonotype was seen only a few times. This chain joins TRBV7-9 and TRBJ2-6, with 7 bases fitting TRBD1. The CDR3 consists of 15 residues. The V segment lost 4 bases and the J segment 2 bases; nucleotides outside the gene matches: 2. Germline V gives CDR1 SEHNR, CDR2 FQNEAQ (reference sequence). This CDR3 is CASSSTGPGANVLTF. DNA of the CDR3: TGTGCCAGCAGCTCGACAGGGCCTGGGGCCAACGTCCTGACTTTC. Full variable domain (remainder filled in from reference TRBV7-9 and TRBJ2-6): DTGVSQNPRHKITKRGQNVTFRCDPISEHNRLYWYRQTLGQGPEFLTYFQNEAQLEKSRLLSDRFSAERPKGSFSTLEIQRTEQGDSAMYLCASSSTGPGANVLTFGAGSRLTVL.

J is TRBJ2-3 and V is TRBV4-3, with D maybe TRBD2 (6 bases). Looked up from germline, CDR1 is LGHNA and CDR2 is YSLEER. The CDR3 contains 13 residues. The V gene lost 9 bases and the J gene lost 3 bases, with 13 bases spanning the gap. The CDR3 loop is CASSAGRTDTQYF. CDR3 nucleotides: TGCGCCAGTTCTGCGGGAAGGACAGATACGCAGTATTTT.

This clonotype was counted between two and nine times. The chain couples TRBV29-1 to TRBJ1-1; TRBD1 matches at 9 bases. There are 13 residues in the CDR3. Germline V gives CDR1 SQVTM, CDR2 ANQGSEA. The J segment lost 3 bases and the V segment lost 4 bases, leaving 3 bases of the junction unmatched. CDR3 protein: CSVADRGDTEAFF. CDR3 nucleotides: TGCAGCGTTGCTGACAGGGGGGACACTGAAGCTTTCTTT.

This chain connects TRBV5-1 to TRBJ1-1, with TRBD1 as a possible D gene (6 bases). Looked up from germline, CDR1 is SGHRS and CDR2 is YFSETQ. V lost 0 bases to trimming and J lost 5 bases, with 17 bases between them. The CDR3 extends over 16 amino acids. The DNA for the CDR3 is TGCGCCAGCAGCTTGGCCGGGACACTCAGAGGGACTGAAGCTTTCTTT. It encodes CASSLAGTLRGTEAFF.

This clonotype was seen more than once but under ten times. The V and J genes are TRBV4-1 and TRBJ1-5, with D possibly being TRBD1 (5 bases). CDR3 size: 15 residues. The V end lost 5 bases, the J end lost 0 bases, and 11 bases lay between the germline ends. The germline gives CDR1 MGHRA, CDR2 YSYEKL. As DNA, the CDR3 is TGCGCCAGCAGCAGGGGCTACGATAGCAATCAGCCCCAGCATTTT. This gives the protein CASSRGYDSNQPQHF.

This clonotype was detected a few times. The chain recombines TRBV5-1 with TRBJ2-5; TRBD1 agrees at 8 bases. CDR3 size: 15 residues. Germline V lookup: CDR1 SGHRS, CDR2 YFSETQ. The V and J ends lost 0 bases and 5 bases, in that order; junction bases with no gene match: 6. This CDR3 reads CASSLAPGGAETQYF. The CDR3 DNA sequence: TGCGCCAGCAGCTTGGCCCCAGGGGGCGCGGAGACCCAGTACTTC.